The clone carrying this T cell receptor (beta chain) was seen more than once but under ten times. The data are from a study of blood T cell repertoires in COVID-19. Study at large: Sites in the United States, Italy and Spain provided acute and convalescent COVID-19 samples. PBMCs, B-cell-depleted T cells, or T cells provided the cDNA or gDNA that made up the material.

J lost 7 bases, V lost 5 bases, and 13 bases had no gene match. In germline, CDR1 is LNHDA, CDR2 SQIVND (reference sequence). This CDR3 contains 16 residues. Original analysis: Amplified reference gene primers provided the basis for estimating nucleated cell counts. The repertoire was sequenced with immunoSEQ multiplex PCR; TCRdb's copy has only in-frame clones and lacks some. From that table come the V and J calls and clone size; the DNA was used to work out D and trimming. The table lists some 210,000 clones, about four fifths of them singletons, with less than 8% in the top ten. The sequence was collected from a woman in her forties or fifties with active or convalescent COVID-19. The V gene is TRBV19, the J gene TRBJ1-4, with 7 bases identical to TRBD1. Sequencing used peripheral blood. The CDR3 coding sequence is TGTGCCAGTAGTCCCAGGGGGACAGTGGACAGTGAAAAACTGTTTTTT. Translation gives CASSPRGTVDSEKLFF.